The 13 T cell receptor beta chains presented below share a single source sample, sequenced in a study of blood T cell repertoires in COVID-19. Method: immunoSEQ multiplex PCR; TCRdb's copy keeps in-frame clones and lacks some. The sample has under 200,000 clones; 70% to 90% are singletons. Sequencing used peripheral blood. The receptors shown here come from a man aged 35-49 years with acute or convalescent COVID-19.

The chain carries TRBV5-1 and TRBJ1-6; D gene uncertain. Germline CDR1 is SGHRS and CDR2 is YFSETQ. Trimming removed 4 bases at V and 14 bases at J, with 13 bases between. There are 12 residues in the CDR3. CDR3 sequence: CASSPSGGTLHF. The CDR3 bases are TGCGCCAGCAGCCCCAGTGGAGGAACCCTCCACTTT.

This clone was observed once. The chain combines TRBV27 with TRBJ1-6; 7 nucleotides agree with TRBD1. This CDR3 spans 14 amino acids. Germline V lookup: CDR1 MNHEY, CDR2 SMNVEV (reference sequence). Trimming removed 3 bases from V and 9 bases from J; junction bases left unmatched: 5. CDR3 protein: CASSLEGASSPLHF. In nucleotides, the CDR3 is TGTGCCAGCAGTTTGGAGGGGGCGAGTTCACCCCTCCACTTT.

The rearrangement links TRBV27 to TRBJ1-3, with D unclear. CDR3 size: 15 residues. The germline V gene has CDR1 MNHEY and CDR2 SMNVEV (reference sequence). V lost 4 bases, J lost 0 bases, and 10 bases lay in between. CDR3 protein: CASSSRGSSGNTIYF. The CDR3 nucleotides are TGTGCCAGCAGTTCTCGCGGTAGCTCTGGAAACACCATATATTTT.

This sequence joins TRBV2 and TRBJ2-2; 8 bases map to TRBD1. The CDR3 runs 16 residues. Looked up from germline, CDR1 is SNHLY and CDR2 is FYNNEI. J gave up 7 bases and V 2 bases, and 9 bases lay outside the gene matches. DNA of the CDR3: TGTGCCAGCAGTGAAAGGAAGGCAGGGGGCAACGGGGAGCTGTTTTTT. It specifies CASSERKAGGNGELFF. Filled out from reference TRBV2 and TRBJ2-2, the complete variable domain reads EPEVTQTPSHQVTQMGQEVILRCVPISNHLYFYWYRQILGQKVEFLVSFYNNEISEKSEIFDDQFSVERPDGSNFTLKIRSTKLEDSAMYFCASSERKAGGNGELFFGEGSRLTVL.

The chain has TRBV9 and TRBJ2-1; maybe TRBD1 (5 bases). Germline lookup yields CDR1 SGDLS and CDR2 YYNGEE. Trimming pared 1 base from V and 0 bases from J, leaving 5 bases between. The CDR3 runs 14 residues. The CDR3 coding sequence is TGTGCCAGCAGCGTAACAGGCTCCTACAATGAGCAGTTCTTC. Translating gives CASSVTGSYNEQFF.

The chain couples TRBV7-8 to TRBJ1-1, with 8 bases identical to TRBD1. The CDR3 has 15 amino acids. V trimming: 2 bases; J trimming: 2 bases; junction bases outside the gene matches: 4. The germline V gene encodes CDR1 SGHVS and CDR2 FQNEAQ. The DNA for the CDR3 is TGTGCCAGCAGCTTACAGGGGACAGGAAACACTGAAGCTTTCTTT. Translation: CASSLQGTGNTEAFF.

This chain connects TRBV11-2 to TRBJ2-6; tentative D call: TRBD2 (6 bases). The CDR3 loop spans 11 amino acids. V was pared by 5 bases and J by 16 bases, with 12 bases between. The germline V gene encodes CDR1 SGHAT and CDR2 FQNNGV. The DNA of the CDR3 is TGTGCCAGCAGCCCTGCGGGATATCTGACTTTC. Amino acids: CASSPAGYLTF.

This chain links TRBV18 with TRBJ2-1; maybe TRBD2 (6 bases). Deletions cut 3 bases from V and 4 bases from J, with 10 bases between. CDR1 KGHSH and CDR2 LQKENI come from the germline V gene. The length of the CDR3 is 14 residues. CDR3 sequence (DNA): TGTGCCAGCTCACCCCCGGCGGGATACAATGAGCAGTTCTTC. Its protein is CASSPPAGYNEQFF.

The chain couples TRBV18 to TRBJ1-1; a weak D match, TRBD1 (6 bases). Germline CDR1 and CDR2: KGHSH and LQKENI. Trimming took off 6 bases at V and 0 bases at J, with 17 bases between the two ends. The CDR3 runs 16 residues. The CDR3 here is CASSAQGRLMNTEAFF. Here the CDR3 DNA reads TGTGCCAGCTCTGCACAGGGACGGCTCATGAACACTGAAGCTTTCTTT.

The chain recombines TRBV21-1 with TRBJ1-4; TRBD1 reflects the table's D call only, with no check against the DNA. TRBV21-1 is tagged as a pseudogene. CDR3 length equals 17 residues. DNA of the CDR3: TGTGCCAGCAGCAAAGCTTTACAGGGGGCAGGTAATGAAAAACTGTTTTTT. Its protein is CASSKALQGAGNEKLFF.

This clone was counted once. The rearrangement links TRBV9 to TRBJ1-1, with D unclear. Germline V gene sequence: CDR1 SGDLS, CDR2 YYNGEE. Trimming stripped 0 bases from V and 1 base from J, with 22 bases between. This CDR3 spans 19 amino acids. Here the CDR3 DNA reads TGTGCCAGCAGCGTAGATTCCGGAGCTGGCCGTAATGGGAACACTGAAGCTTTCTTT. Protein product: CASSVDSGAGRNGNTEAFF.

The chain recombines TRBV6-5 with TRBJ2-2; D is unresolved. V shed 6 bases and J shed 7 bases, with 12 bases lying between them. Germline V gene data show CDR1 as MNHEY and CDR2 as SVGAGI. The CDR3 runs 13 residues. The CDR3, as DNA: TGTGCCAGCAGGGGCCTCGTGGGCGGGGAGCTGTTTTTT. Translation: CASRGLVGGELFF.

The chain employs TRBV7-9 and TRBJ2-7, with D perhaps matching TRBD1 (5 bases). V was trimmed by 3 bases and J by 1 base, leaving 13 bases between them. Germline assignment: CDR1 SEHNR and CDR2 FQNEAQ (reference sequence). CDR3 length equals 15 residues. The CDR3 protein is CASSLGHGLSYEQYF. The CDR3 nucleotides read TGTGCCAGCAGCTTGGGGCACGGCCTTTCCTACGAGCAGTACTTC.